A single sample gave rise to the 32 T cell receptor beta chains below, sequenced in a study of T cells after yellow fever vaccination. TCRdb fed the 5' RACE reads into MiXCR, producing one record per CDR3 protein. The profile covers hundreds of thousands of distinct CDR3 sequences, with approximately 13% appearing a single time and over 12% taken by the ten largest. The sample here was PBMCs, taken on the day of the yellow fever booster vaccination. The receptors derive from a young man who received the YFV17D yellow fever vaccine.

In its sample, this clonotype was seen a few times. The chain couples TRBV18 to TRBJ2-7, with a weak D call TRBD2 (7 bases). CDR1 is KGHSH and CDR2 is LQKENI in the germline V gene. Trimming shortened V by 2 bases and J by 5 bases, and 13 bases separated the two germline ends. The CDR3 has 14 residues. The CDR3 bases are TGTGCCAGCTCACCAACAGGGACTACTAACGAGCAGTACTTC. It yields the protein CASSPTGTTNEQYF.

This clonotype was counted at least ten times. The junction departs from germline at one end; a sequencing error may be responsible. This rearrangement joins TRBV7-9 to TRBJ2-7; D ambiguous. The germline V gene has CDR1 SEHNR and CDR2 FQNEAQ (reference sequence). The CDR3 is 11 amino acids. As DNA, the CDR3 is TGTGCCAGCAGCGTAGCCTACGAGCAGTACTTC. It translates to CASSVAYEQYF. Based on the CDR3 plus reference TRBV7-9 and TRBJ2-7, the full variable domain is DTGVSQNPRHKITKRGQNVTFRCDPISEHNRLYWYRQTLGQGPEFLTYFQNEAQLEKSRLLSDRFSAERPKGSFSTLEIQRTEQGDSAMYLCASSVAYEQYFGPGTRLTVT.

The sample holds a few counts of this clonotype. The V gene is TRBV7-8, the J gene TRBJ2-5; 13 bases line up with TRBD2. The CDR3 consists of 17 residues. V gave up 5 bases and J gave up 3 bases; unmatched junction bases: 9. CDR1 SGHVS and CDR2 FQNEAQ come from the germline V gene. CDR3 sequence (DNA): TGTGCCAGCAGCACCCTGCAAGGACTAGCGGGAGAAGAGACCCAGTACTTC. Amino acids: CASSTLQGLAGEETQYF.

V usage is TRBV10-3 and J usage is TRBJ2-2; 12 bases line up with TRBD1. The V gene end was trimmed by 8 bases and the J gene end by 7 bases; junction bases not matched to a gene: 17. The germline V gene encodes CDR1 ENHRY and CDR2 SYGVKD. This CDR3 region has 18 residues. CDR3 in amino acids: CAIRGQGALAANGGELFF. The CDR3 DNA sequence: TGTGCCATCCGGGGACAGGGGGCCCTAGCGGCTAATGGCGGGGAGCTGTTTTTT.

This clonotype has just a few counts. The chain uses TRBV7-2 and TRBJ2-5; D not resolved. V lost 1 base to trimming and J lost 5 bases, with 17 bases between them. CDR1 is SGHTA, CDR2 FQGNSA, per germline. This CDR3 is 16 amino acids long. CDR3 nucleotides: TGTGCCAGCAGCTTAGTGGGAACATCAAACGGGGAGACCCAGTACTTC. Its protein product is CASSLVGTSNGETQYF.

This clonotype showed up just a few times. J is TRBJ2-7 and V is TRBV7-9, with 8 nucleotides matching TRBD1. The CDR3 contains 16 residues. Trimming removed 0 bases from V and 6 bases from J; junction bases left unmatched: 10. CDR1 SEHNR and CDR2 FQNEAQ come from the germline V gene (reference sequence). This CDR3 is CASSLASGQGTGEQYF. The CDR3 DNA sequence: TGTGCCAGCAGCTTAGCCTCAGGACAGGGAACGGGCGAGCAGTACTTC.

The genes are TRBV7-2 and TRBJ2-3; D uncertain. CDR1 SGHTA and CDR2 FQGNSA come from the germline V gene. This CDR3 is 16 amino acids long. V lost 3 bases and J lost 2, with 15 bases in between. The CDR3 DNA reads TGTGCCAGCAGCTTTCTGCGTTTCAGGAACACAGATACGCAGTATTTT. Amino acids: CASSFLRFRNTDTQYF.

The chain recombines TRBV29-1 with TRBJ1-1, with D tentatively TRBD1 (5 bases). The CDR3 contains 13 residues. Per germline, CDR1 SQVTM and CDR2 ANQGSEA. V was trimmed by 5 bases and J by 5 bases, leaving 15 bases between them. CDR3 sequence (DNA): TGCAGCGTTCTCAGGGTTGTTGAAACTGAAGCTTTCTTT. This codes for CSVLRVVETEAFF.

In this sample, this clonotype turned up a few times. The gene calls are TRBV5-6 and TRBJ2-5, with D perhaps TRBD1 or TRBD2 (5 bases each). CDR3 length: 16 residues. V was shortened by 0 bases and J by 5 bases, with 17 bases between the two germline ends. Germline loops: CDR1 SGHDT, CDR2 YYEEEE. CDR3 coding DNA: TGTGCCAGCAGCTTGGCCTTCGGGACGGCCGTGGAGACCCAGTACTTC. Its protein is CASSLAFGTAVETQYF. The whole variable domain, filled in from reference TRBV5-6 and TRBJ2-5, reads DAGVTQSPTHLIKTRGQQVTLRCSPKSGHDTVSWYQQALGQGPQFIFQYYEEEERQRGNFPDRFSGHQFPNYSSELNVNALLLGDSALYLCASSLAFGTAVETQYFGPGTRLLVL.

This clonotype has a handful of counts. The V and J genes are TRBV20-1 and TRBJ2-2; 9 bases fit TRBD2. J gave up 3 bases and V 5 bases, and 7 bases lay outside the gene matches. Germline assignment: CDR1 DFQATT and CDR2 SNEGSKA (reference sequence). The CDR3 runs to 15 residues. CDR3: CSASRAGGYTGELFF. Here the CDR3 DNA reads TGCAGTGCTTCCCGGGCGGGAGGGTACACCGGGGAGCTGTTTTTT.

This clonotype has just a few counts. The rearrangement uses TRBV9 and TRBJ2-2, with a weak D call TRBD2 (6 bases). The CDR3 is 14 residues long. Trimming took off 2 bases at V and 6 bases at J, with 11 bases between the two ends. The V gene's germline CDR1 is SGDLS and CDR2 YYNGEE. Here the CDR3 DNA reads TGTGCCAGCAGCGTGACTAGTATGGCCGGGGAGCTGTTTTTT. Protein sequence: CASSVTSMAGELFF.

This rearrangement joins TRBV20-1 to TRBJ2-2; TRBD2 matches at 7 bases. Germline trimming cut 4 bases from V and 5 bases from J; bases unmatched to any gene: 13. CDR1 DFQATT and CDR2 SNEGSKA come from the germline V gene (reference sequence). The CDR3 spans 16 residues. This CDR3 is CSAKLARTSHTGELFF. The CDR3 nucleotides are TGCAGTGCTAAACTAGCCCGGACTAGTCATACCGGGGAGCTGTTTTTT.

The chain is built from TRBV12-3 or TRBV12-4 and TRBJ2-3; D ambiguous. The germline V and J ends were trimmed by 5 bases and 2 bases, with 8 bases remaining between them. The CDR3 sequence is 13 residues long. The CDR3 spells CASSTPPTDTQYF. Written as DNA, the CDR3 is TGTGCCAGCAGTACCCCCCCCACAGATACGCAGTATTTT.

The rearrangement uses TRBV7-3 and TRBJ2-7; 9 bases match TRBD2. CDR1 and CDR2 from the germline V gene are SGHTA and FQGTGA. The CDR3 contains 15 residues. Germline trimming cut 0 bases from V and 2 bases from J; bases unmatched to any gene: 2. CDR3 nucleotides: TGTGCCAGCAGCTTAACGCTAGCGGGAACCTACGAGCAGTACTTC. Amino acid sequence: CASSLTLAGTYEQYF. The variable domain in full, completed from reference TRBV7-3 and TRBJ2-7, reads GAGVSQTPSNKVTEKGKYVELRCDPISGHTALYWYRQSLGQGPEFLIYFQGTGAADDSGLPNDRFFAVRPEGSVSTLKIQRTERGDSAVYLCASSLTLAGTYEQYFGPGTRLTVT.

The rearrangement joins TRBV5-1 to TRBJ2-7; the D is unclear. CDR1 is SGHRS and CDR2 is YFSETQ in the germline V gene. CDR3 length equals 15 residues. The germline V and J ends were trimmed by 4 bases and 4 bases, with 18 bases remaining between them. CDR3 nucleotide sequence: TGCGCCAGCAGCAAGACCGCCCCCTCCCTGTACGAGCAGTACTTC. This encodes CASSKTAPSLYEQYF. The entire variable domain, with the rest obtained from reference TRBV5-1 and TRBJ2-7, is as follows: KAGVTQTPRYLIKTRGQQVTLSCSPISGHRSVSWYQQTPGQGLQFLFEYFSETQRNKGNFPGRFSGRQFSNSRSEMNVSTLELGDSALYLCASSKTAPSLYEQYFGPGTRLTVT.

This clonotype was counted at least ten times. V is TRBV2 and J is TRBJ2-5; D not certain. CDR3 length equals 11 residues. V gave up 3 bases and J gave up 5 bases, with 4 bases separating them. The V gene's germline CDR1 is SNHLY and CDR2 FYNNEI. The CDR3 spells CASSERETQYF. The CDR3 DNA sequence: TGTGCCAGCAGTGAGAGGGAGACCCAGTACTTC. Full variable domain (outside the CDR3, taken from reference TRBV2 and TRBJ2-5): EPEVTQTPSHQVTQMGQEVILRCVPISNHLYFYWYRQILGQKVEFLVSFYNNEISEKSEIFDDQFSVERPDGSNFTLKIRSTKLEDSAMYFCASSERETQYFGPGTRLLVL.

V gene TRBV7-6 combines with J gene TRBJ2-5; possibly TRBD2 for D (6 bases). Trimming cost V 5 bases and J 3 bases, with 10 bases left between them. CDR1 SGHVS and CDR2 FNYEAQ come from the germline V gene. CDR3 length: 13 amino acids. Here the CDR3 DNA reads TGTGCCAGCAGCGCGACTAGAAAAGAGACCCAGTACTTC. Translation: CASSATRKETQYF.

The V gene is TRBV4-2, the J gene TRBJ2-3; D call uncertain. Germline V CDR1 and CDR2: LGHNA, YNFKEQ. The CDR3 runs to 14 residues. V shed 0 bases and J shed 8 bases, with 12 bases lying between them. The CDR3 loop is CASSQDPGPGTQYF. CDR3 nucleotides: TGTGCCAGCAGCCAAGATCCCGGCCCTGGTACGCAGTATTTT.

In its sample, this clonotype was seen a few times. This chain links TRBV20-1 with TRBJ2-1, with D possibly matching TRBD2 (6 bases). This CDR3 contains 12 residues. Between the trimmed V and J ends, which lost 7 bases and 7 bases, there was a span of 14 bases. Germline V gene data show CDR1 as DFQATT and CDR2 as SNEGSKA (reference sequence). The CDR3 DNA sequence: TGCAGTGAGGAGGGTCTAGCGAATGAGCAGTTCTTC. The encoded protein is CSEEGLANEQFF.

This sequence joins TRBV7-9 and TRBJ1-2; possibly TRBD1 for D (5 bases). The germline V and J ends were trimmed by 0 bases and 5 bases, with 13 bases remaining between them. Per germline, CDR1 SEHNR and CDR2 FQNEAQ (reference sequence). The CDR3 has 15 amino acids. The CDR3 sequence: CASSLAVPQEYGYTF. The CDR3 DNA sequence: TGTGCCAGCAGCTTAGCAGTCCCACAGGAATATGGCTACACCTTC.

This clonotype was seen many times. The chain employs TRBV29-1 and TRBJ2-7; 12 nucleotides line up with TRBD2. The CDR3 is made up of 13 amino acids. Germline V lookup: CDR1 SQVTM, CDR2 ANQGSEA. Germline trimming cut 4 bases from V and 2 bases from J; bases unmatched to any gene: 0. The CDR3 spells CSVGLAGAYEQYF. CDR3 in DNA: TGCAGCGTTGGACTAGCGGGGGCCTACGAGCAGTACTTC.

This clonotype was seen only a few times. The CDR3 DNA reads as TGTGCCAGCAGTTTCTGGACAGGGACCACCGGGGAGCTGTTTTTT. Translated: CASSFWTGTTGELFF. This chain links TRBV6-5 with TRBJ2-2, with 8 bases lining up with TRBD1. From germline, CDR1 is MNHEY and CDR2 SVGAGI. CDR3 size: 15 residues. Trimming at V came to 4 bases and at J to 4 bases, leaving 5 bases not matched to a gene.

The J gene is TRBJ2-5, the V gene TRBV30; tentatively, D is TRBD1 or TRBD2 (5 bases each). The CDR3 runs to 16 residues. Germline CDR1 GTSNPN, CDR2 SVGIG (reference sequence). Trimming took 2 bases from V and 2 from J, leaving 18 bases between them. The CDR3 sequence is CAWSLGVHPKQETQYF. DNA for the CDR3: TGTGCCTGGAGTCTGGGGGTCCATCCGAAACAAGAGACCCAGTACTTC.

This clonotype was detected only a few times. The chain has TRBV5-1 and TRBJ2-3; TRBD1 matches 7 bases. The germline CDR1 and CDR2 sequences are SGHRS and YFSETQ. Trimming at V came to 0 bases and at J to 6 bases, leaving 7 bases not matched to a gene. The CDR3 loop spans 15 amino acids. CDR3 amino acids: CASSLVGQRFDTQYF. CDR3 sequence (DNA): TGCGCCAGCAGCTTGGTGGGACAGAGATTTGATACGCAGTATTTT.

This clonotype has only a few counts. This rearrangement joins TRBV6-5 to TRBJ2-5; TRBD1 might be the D (5 bases). V dropped 6 bases and J dropped 2 bases, with 19 bases sitting between them. The germline V gene has CDR1 MNHEY and CDR2 SVGAGI. This CDR3 region has 16 residues. CDR3 protein: CASRVTFMTVQETQYF. The CDR3 nucleotides are TGTGCCAGCAGAGTTACTTTCATGACAGTTCAAGAGACCCAGTACTTC.

This chain links TRBV7-9 with TRBJ2-5, with 9 bases fitting TRBD2. The length of the CDR3 is 14 residues. V shed 1 base and J 7 bases; nucleotides not matched to a gene: 4. CDR1 and CDR2 from the germline V gene are SEHNR and FQNEAQ (reference sequence). The CDR3 spells CASSLVAGAATQYF. The CDR3 nucleotides are TGTGCCAGCAGCTTAGTAGCGGGAGCGGCGACCCAGTACTTC.

The V call is TRBV27, the J call TRBJ1-1; 7 nucleotides align to TRBD1. The CDR3 length is 16 residues. V dropped 6 bases and J dropped 0; count of bases not matched to a gene: 10. Germline V gene sequence: CDR1 MNHEY, CDR2 SMNVEV (reference sequence). The CDR3 DNA follows: TGTGCCAGCAGCATGACAGGGTTCGGGATGAACACTGAAGCTTTCTTT. Protein product: CASSMTGFGMNTEAFF.

In its sample, this clonotype was seen many times. The V gene is TRBV14, the J gene TRBJ2-1; D is unresolved. The CDR3 extends over 12 amino acids. V shed 3 bases and J shed 8 bases, with 8 bases lying between them. In germline, CDR1 is SGHDN, CDR2 FVKESK. The CDR3 sequence is CASSQSFDEQFF. The DNA for the CDR3 is TGTGCCAGCAGCCAGTCGTTCGATGAGCAGTTCTTC.

This clonotype was detected only a few times. J is TRBJ1-2 and V is TRBV7-2; 8 bases are shared with TRBD1. Unmatched junction bases numbered 9, after V lost 4 bases and J lost 5 bases. Germline loops: CDR1 SGHTA, CDR2 FQGNSA. This CDR3 comprises 15 residues. CDR3: CASSSQGALGYGYTF. The DNA for the CDR3 is TGTGCCAGCAGCTCGCAGGGGGCGCTTGGGTATGGCTACACCTTC.

This clonotype was observed a few times. This rearrangement joins TRBV5-1 to TRBJ2-7; TRBD2 agrees at 9 bases. This CDR3 region has 17 residues. V lost 0 bases, J lost 2 bases, and 9 bases stayed unmatched. CDR1 SGHRS and CDR2 YFSETQ come from the germline V gene. The CDR3 DNA reads TGCGCCAGCAGCTTGGAGCCTTCCGCGGGAGGGCCCTACGAGCAGTACTTC. Residues: CASSLEPSAGGPYEQYF.

This rearrangement joins TRBV12-3 or TRBV12-4 to TRBJ2-7; TRBD1 is a possible D gene (6 bases). V lost 5 bases to trimming and J lost 5 bases, with 10 bases between them. CDR3 length: 12 residues. The CDR3 is CASSTNRDEQYF. As DNA, the CDR3 is TGTGCCAGCAGTACGAACAGGGACGAGCAGTACTTC.

This clonotype has just a few counts. V gene TRBV20-1 combines with J gene TRBJ1-5, with D maybe TRBD1 (5 bases). In germline, CDR1 is DFQATT, CDR2 SNEGSKA (reference sequence). This CDR3 has 13 amino acids. Trimming removed 4 bases from V and 4 bases from J, with 11 bases in between. The CDR3 region is CSAMGLINQPQHF. CDR3 DNA: TGCAGTGCTATGGGACTGATAAATCAGCCCCAGCATTTT.